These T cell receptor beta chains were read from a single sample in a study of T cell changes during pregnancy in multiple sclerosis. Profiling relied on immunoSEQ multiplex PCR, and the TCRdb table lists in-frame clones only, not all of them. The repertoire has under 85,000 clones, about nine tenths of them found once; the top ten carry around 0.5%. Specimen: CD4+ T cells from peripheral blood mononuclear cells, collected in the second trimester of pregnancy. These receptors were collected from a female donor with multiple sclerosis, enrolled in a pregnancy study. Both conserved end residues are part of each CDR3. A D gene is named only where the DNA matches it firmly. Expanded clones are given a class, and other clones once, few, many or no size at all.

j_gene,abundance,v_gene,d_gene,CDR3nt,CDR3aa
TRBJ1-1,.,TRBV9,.,TGTGCCAGCAGCGTAGTGGGGGGGACCTCGTCTAACACTGAAGCTTTCTTT,CASSVVGGTSSNTEAFF
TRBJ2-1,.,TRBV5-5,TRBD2,TGTGCCAGCAGCACCGGACTAGCGGGGGCCTCCTACAATGAGCAGTTCTTC,CASSTGLAGASYNEQFF
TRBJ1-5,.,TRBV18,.,TGTGCCAGCTCACCAACAGGGTGGGATCAGCCCCAGCATTTT,CASSPTGWDQPQHF
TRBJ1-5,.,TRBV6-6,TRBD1,TGTGCCAGCAGTTTCGACAGGGGCGATCAGCCCCAGCATTTT,CASSFDRGDQPQHF
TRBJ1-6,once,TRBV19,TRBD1,TGTGCCAGTAGCGGTCCAGGGGGTTCACCCCTCCACTTT,CASSGPGGSPLHF
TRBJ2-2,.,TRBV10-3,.,TGTGCCATCACAGGTACTCCGAACACCGGGGAGCTGTTTTTT,CAITGTPNTGELFF
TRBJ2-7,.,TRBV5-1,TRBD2,TGCGCCAGCAGCTTGCGGGGACTAGCGCCAAGATCCTACGAGCAGTACTTC,CASSLRGLAPRSYEQYF
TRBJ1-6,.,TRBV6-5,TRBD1,TGTGCCAGCAGTTACGCCCGACAGGGCAAATCACCCCTCCACTTT,CASSYARQGKSPLHF
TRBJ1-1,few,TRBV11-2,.,TGTGCCAGCAGCCCCCTCGACAGCATTGGGACTGAAGCTTTCTTT,CASSPLDSIGTEAFF
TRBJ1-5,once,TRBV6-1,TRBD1,TGTGCCAGCAGGTCCGGGACAGGGGGCAATCAGCCCCAGCATTTT,CASRSGTGGNQPQHF
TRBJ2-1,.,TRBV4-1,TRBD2,TGCGCCAGCAGCCAAGTACAGGGACTAGCGGGAGAACGGCGGAATGAGCAGTTCTTC,CASSQVQGLAGERRNEQFF
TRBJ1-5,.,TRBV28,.,TGTGCCAGCAAGCAGGGAAATCAGCCCCAGCATTTT,CASKQGNQPQHF
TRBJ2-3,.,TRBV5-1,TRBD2,TGCGCCAGCAGCTGGGGACTAGCGGGGAACACAGATACGCAGTATTTT,CASSWGLAGNTDTQYF
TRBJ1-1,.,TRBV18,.,TGTGCCAGCTCACCACCGGCAGGGACTGAAGCTTTCTTT,CASSPPAGTEAFF